A selection of T cell receptor beta chains follows, all from one sample in a study of OX40 agonist ivuxolimab in advanced cancers. Using immunoSEQ multiplex PCR, the repertoire was profiled, and TCRdb retains in-frame clones only, with some absent. The sample records 25,000 to 30,000 clones, 86% being singletons. The sample consisted of CD4+ or CD8+ T cells sorted from blood, taken in a trial of the OX40 agonist ivuxolimab. The source of these receptors is an adult with an advanced solid tumor such as melanoma, head and neck, liver or kidney cancer. The CDR3 runs from the conserved cysteine through the conserved F or W. A D gene is named only where the DNA matches it firmly. Clone size, where shown, is once, few, many, or a class for clones that have expanded.

size,length,D,V,J,CDR3,DNA
-,15,TRBD1,TRBV6-1,TRBJ2-3,CASHRRDRGVDTQYF,TGTGCCAGCCACCGGAGGGACAGGGGTGTAGATACGCAGTATTTT
-,11,-,TRBV6-5,TRBJ2-7,CASSQGGEQYF,TGTGCCAGCAGCCAGGGGGGCGAGCAGTACTTC
-,14,-,TRBV28,TRBJ2-2,CATLPGTYTGELFF,TGTGCCACCCTCCCTGGGACCTACACCGGGGAGCTGTTTTTT
once,18,TRBD1,TRBV18,TRBJ2-2,CASSPPEVGRGQTGELFF,TGTGCCAGCTCACCACCGGAGGTTGGAAGGGGGCAAACCGGGGAGCTGTTTTTT
-,14,-,TRBV28,TRBJ2-1,CASGSGEEGNEQFF,TGTGCCAGCGGATCGGGAGAGGAGGGCAATGAGCAGTTCTTC
-,15,-,TRBV7-2,TRBJ2-1,CASSFGKQTYNEQFF,TGTGCCAGCAGCTTTGGCAAACAAACCTACAATGAGCAGTTCTTC
-,15,-,TRBV6-4,TRBJ2-1,CASSRDLNSYNEQFF,TGTGCCAGCAGTAGGGATCTAAACTCCTACAATGAGCAGTTCTTC
few,16,TRBD2,TRBV28,TRBJ2-3,CATSLGTSGGTDTQYF,TGTGCCACCTCCCTCGGGACTAGCGGGGGCACAGATACGCAGTATTTT
once,14,TRBD2,TRBV29-1,TRBJ2-1,CSVLAGDSYNEQFF,TGCAGCGTACTAGCGGGAGATAGCTACAATGAGCAGTTCTTC
-,18,TRBD1,TRBV28,TRBJ2-3,CASSYPTRDREGSDTQYF,TGTGCCAGCAGTTACCCGACCCGGGACAGGGAAGGGTCAGATACGCAGTATTTT
-,15,-,TRBV15,TRBJ1-4,CATSTIFPGPEKLFF,TGTGCCACCAGTACTATTTTCCCGGGCCCTGAAAAACTGTTTTTT
-,15,-,TRBV28,TRBJ2-3,CASSFPREGTDTQYF,TGTGCCAGCAGTTTCCCGAGGGAGGGCACAGATACGCAGTATTTT
-,15,-,TRBV27,TRBJ1-2,CASSLSVEGGYGYTF,TGTGCCAGCAGTTTATCGGTCGAGGGGGGCTATGGCTACACCTTC
-,15,-,TRBV7-9,TRBJ2-1,CASSFVGLLPNEQFF,TGTGCCAGCAGCTTCGTGGGTCTCCTCCCCAATGAGCAGTTCTTC
-,13,-,TRBV19,TRBJ1-6,CASSMGRNSPLHF,TGTGCCAGTAGTATGGGTCGTAATTCACCCCTCCACTTT
-,15,TRBD1,TRBV7-3,TRBJ2-5,CASSPGGAVQETQYF,TGTGCCAGCAGCCCAGGGGGCGCCGTCCAAGAGACCCAGTACTTC
-,16,-,TRBV13,TRBJ2-3,CASSLKWDLLTDTQYF,TGTGCCAGCAGCTTAAAGTGGGACCTCCTCACAGATACGCAGTATTTT
-,18,-,TRBV4-1,TRBJ2-2,CASSQDLGREQLTGELFF,TGCGCCAGCAGCCAAGATTTAGGGCGGGAACAACTCACCGGGGAGCTGTTTTTT
-,19,TRBD1,TRBV9,TRBJ1-2,CASSVGRRQGGLLTNGYTF,TGTGCCAGCAGCGTAGGTCGACGACAAGGGGGCCTACTAACTAATGGCTACACCTTC
-,15,-,TRBV27,TRBJ2-3,CASSLLRVYADTQYF,TGTGCCAGCAGTTTATTACGGGTCTATGCAGATACGCAGTATTTT
-,15,TRBD1,TRBV11-2,TRBJ1-4,CASTLQTGREEKLFF,TGTGCCAGCACCCTTCAGACAGGGAGAGAAGAAAAACTGTTTTTT
-,15,-,TRBV11-1,TRBJ2-1,CASSAQGLSLDEQFF,TGTGCCAGCAGCGCACAGGGTCTGAGTCTCGATGAGCAGTTCTTC
-,13,TRBD2,TRBV2,TRBJ2-5,CASRTSGQETQYF,TGTGCCAGCAGGACTAGCGGACAAGAGACCCAGTACTTC
-,13,-,TRBV6-5,TRBJ1-5,CASSYVGNQPQHF,TGTGCCAGCAGTTACGTAGGGAATCAGCCCCAGCATTTT
-,17,-,TRBV5-1,TRBJ2-2,CASSSYRDTYNTGELFF,TGCGCCAGCAGCTCATACCGGGACACTTACAACACCGGGGAGCTGTTTTTT
-,14,-,TRBV19,TRBJ1-5,CASSTAGGNQPQHF,TGTGCCAGTAGTACCGCAGGTGGCAATCAGCCCCAGCATTTT
-,14,-,TRBV7-8,TRBJ2-1,CASVTDPPYNEQFF,TGTGCCAGTGTGACAGACCCACCTTACAATGAGCAGTTCTTC
-,15,TRBD2,TRBV6-5,TRBJ2-1,CASSFGLAGLYEQFF,TGTGCCAGCAGTTTCGGACTAGCGGGATTGTATGAGCAGTTCTTC
-,14,-,TRBV7-9,TRBJ2-2,CASKGHSNTGELFF,TGTGCCAGCAAGGGGCATTCAAACACCGGGGAGCTGTTTTTT
-,17,TRBD1,TRBV7-2,TRBJ2-1,CASSGGDRARTYNEQFF,TGTGCCAGCAGCGGCGGGGACAGGGCTAGGACCTACAATGAGCAGTTCTTC
-,17,TRBD2,TRBV2,TRBJ2-2,CARPTSGERPNTGELFF,TGTGCCAGACCGACTAGCGGGGAACGTCCGAACACCGGGGAGCTGTTTTTT
-,14,-,TRBV19,TRBJ1-2,CASTPAEGPYGYTF,TGTGCCAGTACCCCGGCGGAGGGGCCGTATGGCTACACCTTC
-,17,TRBD1,TRBV7-2,TRBJ1-4,CASSLLNGGRGSEKLFF,TGTGCCAGCAGCTTACTGAATGGCGGCAGGGGGTCGGAAAAACTGTTTTTT
-,15,-,TRBV7-7,TRBJ2-1,CASSRRQANYNEQFF,TGTGCTAGCAGCCGACGACAGGCCAATTACAATGAGCAGTTCTTC